This T cell receptor (beta chain) emerged from a study of Graves' ophthalmopathy and Graves' hyperthyroidism. Turning to the study itself: Specimen type is peripheral blood, obtained at initial diagnosis before any treatment.

The PBMC fraction was derived from under 11 ml of fresh peripheral blood. Researchers took RNA transcripts and amplified TCR beta CDR3 regions from them. HTBI-primed first-round RT-PCR preceded second-round multiplex PCR. TCRdb itself ran the multiplex PCR reads through MiXCR, one entry per CDR3 protein. The sample yields 680,000 or so distinct CDR3 sequences, about 24% seen once. This clonotype came up many times. The antigen is unknown. Study-wide results and caveats: Most expanded thyroid clonotypes above 0.001 frequency also appeared in blood. With a specificity of 72.22% and a sensitivity of over 65%, the model predicted ophthalmopathy progression.

This TCR derives from a woman under 30 with stable Graves' hyperthyroidism. Some clones in this sample may be carry-over from other donors' samples. The sequenced material came from peripheral blood.

The CDR3 bases are TGTGCCAGCAGTCCCCCCAATATCTATAATTCACCCCTCCACTTT. It is translated as CASSPPNIYNSPLHF. The V and J genes are TRBV12-3 or TRBV12-4 and TRBJ1-6, with D hard to call. This CDR3 contains 15 residues. The ends were cut back, 5 bases at V and 3 bases at J, with 11 bases in the middle.